The clone carrying this TCR beta chain was seen repeatedly, ten times or more. Its antigen remains unknown. The sample comes from a study of CD8 T cells in ankylosing spondylitis. Study findings and constraints: Some motif variants had been reported before (in reactive arthritis synovial fluid and blood).

The V gene's germline CDR1 is MGHRA and CDR2 YSYEKL. The CDR3 is 14 residues long. V shed 0 bases and J shed 5 bases, with 8 bases lying between them. Making use of molecular barcodes, quantitative 5'-RACE generated TCR beta libraries. From the 5' RACE reads, TCRdb called clonotypes with MiXCR, one entry per CDR3 protein. This sample yields about 30,000 distinct CDR3 sequences, of which under 40% are seen a single time; about 50% belongs to the top ten. The chain carries TRBV4-1 and TRBJ2-1; D ambiguous. The sequence came from a male donor with ankylosing spondylitis. The specimen sequenced was synovial fluid, either unsorted or a sorted T cell fraction (not recorded which). For the CDR3, the DNA is TGCGCCAGCAGCCAAGATATTGAGAACAATGAGCAGTTCTTC. This sequence encodes CASSQDIENNEQFF.